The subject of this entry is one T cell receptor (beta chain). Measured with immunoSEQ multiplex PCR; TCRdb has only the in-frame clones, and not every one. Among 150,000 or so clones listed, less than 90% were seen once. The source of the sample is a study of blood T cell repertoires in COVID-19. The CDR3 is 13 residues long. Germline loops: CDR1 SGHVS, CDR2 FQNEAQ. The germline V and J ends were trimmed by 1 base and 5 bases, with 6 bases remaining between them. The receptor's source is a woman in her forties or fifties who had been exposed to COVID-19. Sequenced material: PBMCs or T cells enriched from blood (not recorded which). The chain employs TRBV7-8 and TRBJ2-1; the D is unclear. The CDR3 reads CASSLGPNNEQFF. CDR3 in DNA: TGTGCCAGCAGCTTAGGGCCCAACAATGAGCAGTTCTTC.